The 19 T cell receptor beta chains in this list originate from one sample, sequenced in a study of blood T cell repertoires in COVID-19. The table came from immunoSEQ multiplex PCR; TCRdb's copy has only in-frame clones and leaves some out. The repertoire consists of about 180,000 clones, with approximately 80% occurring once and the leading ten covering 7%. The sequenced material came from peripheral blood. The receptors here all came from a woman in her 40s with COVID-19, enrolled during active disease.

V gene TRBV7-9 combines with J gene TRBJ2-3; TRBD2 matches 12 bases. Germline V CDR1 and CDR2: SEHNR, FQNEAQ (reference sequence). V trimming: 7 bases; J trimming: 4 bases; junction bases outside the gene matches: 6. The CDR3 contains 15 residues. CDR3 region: CASTSLAGGADTQYF. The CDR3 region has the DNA TGTGCCAGCACCTCCCTAGCGGGAGGGGCAGATACGCAGTATTTT.

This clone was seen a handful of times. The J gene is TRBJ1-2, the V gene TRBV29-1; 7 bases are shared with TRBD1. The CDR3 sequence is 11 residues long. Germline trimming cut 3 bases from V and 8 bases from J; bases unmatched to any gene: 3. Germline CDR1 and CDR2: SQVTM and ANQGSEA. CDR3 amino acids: CSVDRGRGYTF. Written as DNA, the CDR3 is TGCAGCGTTGATAGGGGGCGCGGCTACACCTTC.

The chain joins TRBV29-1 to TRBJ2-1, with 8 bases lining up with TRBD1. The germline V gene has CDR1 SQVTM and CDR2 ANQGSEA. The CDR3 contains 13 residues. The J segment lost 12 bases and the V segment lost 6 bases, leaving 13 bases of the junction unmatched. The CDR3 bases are TGCAGCGTCGTACCTCTGGGGACAGGCCCGCAGTTCTTC. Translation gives CSVVPLGTGPQFF.

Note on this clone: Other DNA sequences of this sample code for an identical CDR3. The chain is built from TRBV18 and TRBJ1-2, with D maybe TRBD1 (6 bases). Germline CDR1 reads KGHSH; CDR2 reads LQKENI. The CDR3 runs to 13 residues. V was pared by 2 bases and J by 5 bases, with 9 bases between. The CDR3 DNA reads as TGTGCCAGCTCACCAGGGGGCGCTTATGGCTACACCTTC. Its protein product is CASSPGGAYGYTF.

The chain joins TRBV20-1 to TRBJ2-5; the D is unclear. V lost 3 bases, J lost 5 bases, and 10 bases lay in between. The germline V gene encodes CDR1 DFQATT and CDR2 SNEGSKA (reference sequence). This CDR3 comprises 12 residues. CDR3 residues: CSASSRRETQYF. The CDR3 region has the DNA TGCAGTGCTAGTTCCCGGCGGGAGACCCAGTACTTC.

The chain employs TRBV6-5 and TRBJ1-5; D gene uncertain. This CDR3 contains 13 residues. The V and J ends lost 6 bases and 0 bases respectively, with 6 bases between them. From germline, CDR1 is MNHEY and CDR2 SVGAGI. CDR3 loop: CASRLDSNQPQHF. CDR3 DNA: TGTGCCAGCAGGCTAGATAGCAATCAGCCCCAGCATTTT.

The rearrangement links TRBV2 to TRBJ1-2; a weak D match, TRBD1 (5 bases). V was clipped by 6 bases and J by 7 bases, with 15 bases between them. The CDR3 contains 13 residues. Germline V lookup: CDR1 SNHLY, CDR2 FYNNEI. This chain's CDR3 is CASSVRGGSGYTF. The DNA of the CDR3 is TGTGCCAGCAGCGTAAGGGGCGGATCTGGCTACACCTTC.

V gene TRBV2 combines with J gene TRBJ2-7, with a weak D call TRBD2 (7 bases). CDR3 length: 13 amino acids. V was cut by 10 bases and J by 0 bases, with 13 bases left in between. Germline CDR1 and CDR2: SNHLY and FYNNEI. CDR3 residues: CAIEGGASYEQYF. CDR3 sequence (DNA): TGTGCCATCGAAGGGGGGGCCTCCTACGAGCAGTACTTC.

The CDR3 is CASNRGAALEQYF. The CDR3 region has the DNA TGTGCCAGCAACCGGGGAGCCGCTCTCGAGCAGTACTTC. The chain uses TRBV2 and TRBJ2-7, with D tentatively TRBD2 (5 bases). V was clipped by 7 bases and J by 6 bases, with 16 bases between them. This CDR3 has 13 residues. CDR1 and CDR2 (germline): SNHLY, FYNNEI.

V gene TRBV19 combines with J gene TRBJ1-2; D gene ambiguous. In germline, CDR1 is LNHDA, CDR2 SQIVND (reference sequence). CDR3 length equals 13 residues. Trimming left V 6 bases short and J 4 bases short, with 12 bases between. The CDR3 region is CASRAHLIYGYTF. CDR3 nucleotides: TGTGCCAGTAGGGCCCATTTGATCTATGGCTACACCTTC.

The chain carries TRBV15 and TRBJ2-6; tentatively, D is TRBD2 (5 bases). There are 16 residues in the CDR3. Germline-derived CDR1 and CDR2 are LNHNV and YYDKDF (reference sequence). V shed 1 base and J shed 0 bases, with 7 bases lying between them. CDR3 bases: TGTGCCACCAGCAGAGGAGAGGGCTCTGGGGCCAACGTCCTGACTTTC. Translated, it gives CATSRGEGSGANVLTF.

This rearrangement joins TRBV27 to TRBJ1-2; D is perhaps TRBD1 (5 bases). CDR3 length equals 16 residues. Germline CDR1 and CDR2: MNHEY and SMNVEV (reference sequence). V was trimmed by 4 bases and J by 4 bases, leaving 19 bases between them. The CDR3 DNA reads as TGTGCCAGCAGTTATGGTACAGGAGATCGAACCTATGGCTACACCTTC. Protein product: CASSYGTGDRTYGYTF.

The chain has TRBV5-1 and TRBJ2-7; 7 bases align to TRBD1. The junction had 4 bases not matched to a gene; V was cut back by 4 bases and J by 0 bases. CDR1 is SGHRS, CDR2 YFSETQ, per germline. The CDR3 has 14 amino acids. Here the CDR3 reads CASSPTGFSYEQYF. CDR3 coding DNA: TGCGCCAGCAGCCCGACAGGGTTCTCCTACGAGCAGTACTTC. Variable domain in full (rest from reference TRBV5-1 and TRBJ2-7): KAGVTQTPRYLIKTRGQQVTLSCSPISGHRSVSWYQQTPGQGLQFLFEYFSETQRNKGNFPGRFSGRQFSNSRSEMNVSTLELGDSALYLCASSPTGFSYEQYFGPGTRLTVT.

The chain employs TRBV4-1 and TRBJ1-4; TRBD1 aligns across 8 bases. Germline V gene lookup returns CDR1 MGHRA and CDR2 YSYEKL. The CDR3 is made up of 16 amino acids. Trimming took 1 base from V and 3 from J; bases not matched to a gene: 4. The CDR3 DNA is TGCGCCAGCAGCCAAGGGACAGGGATAGCTAATGAAAAACTGTTTTTT. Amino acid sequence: CASSQGTGIANEKLFF.

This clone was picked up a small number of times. The CDR3 here is CASSIRGSGNEQYF. CDR3 coding DNA: TGTGCCAGTAGTATTCGGGGGAGTGGCAACGAGCAGTACTTC. This chain uses TRBV19 with TRBJ2-7, with D perhaps matching TRBD2 (6 bases). The V gene lost 3 bases and the J gene lost 5 bases, with 14 bases spanning the gap. The CDR3 has 14 amino acids. Germline V gives CDR1 LNHDA, CDR2 SQIVND (reference sequence). Complete variable domain (other parts from reference TRBV19 and TRBJ2-7): DGGITQSPKYLFRKEGQNVTLSCEQNLNHDAMYWYRQDPGQGLRLIYYSQIVNDFQKGDIAEGYSVSREKKESFPLTVTSAQKNPTAFYLCASSIRGSGNEQYFGPGTRLTVT.

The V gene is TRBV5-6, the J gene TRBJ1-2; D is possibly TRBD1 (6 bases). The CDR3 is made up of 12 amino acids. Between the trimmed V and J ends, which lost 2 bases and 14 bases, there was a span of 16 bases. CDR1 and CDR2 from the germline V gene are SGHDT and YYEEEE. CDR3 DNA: TGTGCCAGCAGCTTTGGGAGCCTCCAGGGGACCTTC. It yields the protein CASSFGSLQGTF.

CDR3 loop: CASSAKGMPYEQYF. CDR3 in DNA: TGCGCCAGCAGCGCCAAGGGGATGCCCTACGAGCAGTACTTC. The chain is built from TRBV5-1 and TRBJ2-7, with a weak D call TRBD1 (5 bases). This CDR3 comprises 14 residues. Between the trimmed V and J ends, which lost 4 bases and 2 bases, there was a span of 13 bases. CDR1 is SGHRS, CDR2 YFSETQ, per germline.

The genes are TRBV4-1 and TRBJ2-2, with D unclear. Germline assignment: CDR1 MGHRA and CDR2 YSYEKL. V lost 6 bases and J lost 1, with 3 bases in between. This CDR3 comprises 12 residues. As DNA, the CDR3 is TGCGCCAGCAGACAGAACACCGGGGAGCTGTTTTTT. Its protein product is CASRQNTGELFF.

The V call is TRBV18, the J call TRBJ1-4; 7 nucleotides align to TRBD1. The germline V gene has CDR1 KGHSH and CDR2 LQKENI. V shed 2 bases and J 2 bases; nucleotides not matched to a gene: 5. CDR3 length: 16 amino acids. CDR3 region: CASSPALTGTNEKLFF. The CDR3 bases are TGTGCCAGCTCACCAGCCCTGACAGGGACTAATGAAAAACTGTTTTTT.